The text below deals with one TCR beta chain. This sample stems from a study of blood T cell repertoires in COVID-19. Profiled with immunoSEQ multiplex PCR; TCRdb holds only in-frame clones, not every one. The table has approximately 380,000 clones, 85% seen once. CDR3 length equals 18 residues. Per germline, CDR1 SGHRS and CDR2 YFSETQ. V gave up 4 bases and J gave up 6 bases; unmatched junction bases: 19. The sequenced material came from peripheral blood. The chain has TRBV5-1 and TRBJ2-7, with 10 nucleotides matching TRBD2. The origin of this receptor is a woman aged 18-35 years with acute or convalescent COVID-19. This CDR3 is CASSIKGLAEQGSSEQYF. Here the CDR3 DNA reads TGCGCCAGCAGCATTAAAGGACTAGCGGAGCAGGGTTCCAGCGAGCAGTACTTC. Using reference TRBV5-1 and TRBJ2-7 for the parts outside the CDR3, the full variable domain is KAGVTQTPRYLIKTRGQQVTLSCSPISGHRSVSWYQQTPGQGLQFLFEYFSETQRNKGNFPGRFSGRQFSNSRSEMNVSTLELGDSALYLCASSIKGLAEQGSSEQYFGPGTRLTVT.